The source of this TCR beta chain is a study of T cell repertoires in cytomegalovirus infection. This clonotype turned up a few times. Germline V gives CDR1 SGHDT, CDR2 YYEEEE. The CDR3 loop spans 15 amino acids. Trimming removed 4 bases at V and 3 bases at J, with 16 bases between. TCRdb redid the calling of the reads with MiXCR, one entry per CDR3 protein. The table has 740,000 or so distinct CDR3 sequences, 35% seen once. The J gene is TRBJ1-1, the V gene TRBV5-6; TRBD1 might be the D (5 bases). The TCR sequence derives from a human donor in good health (CMV status not recorded). Some clones in this sample may be carry-over from other donors' samples. The sequenced material came from PBMCs. The DNA for the CDR3 is TGTGCCAGCAGCGGAACAGGTACCCGACACACTGAAGCTTTCTTT. It codes for CASSGTGTRHTEAFF.